The entry below describes one TCR beta chain. Its matching antigen is unknown. The sample is drawn from a study of blood T cells in healthy people across ages. The V gene's germline CDR1 is DFQATT and CDR2 SNEGSKA (reference sequence). The CDR3 runs to 15 residues. Findings and limits, study-wide: Diversity figures based on one million T cells were deemed too low.

A sample-barcoded 5' primer and a J-beta primer mix were used in a second PCR of about 7 to 12 cycles. Each CDR3 protein is one row after TCRdb ran MiXCR on the 5' RACE reads. The table lists hundreds of thousands of distinct CDR3 sequences, 58% of them singletons. V usage is TRBV20-1 and J usage is TRBJ2-1; 8 bases match TRBD2. The tail of the sequence fits TRBJ2-7 better, so the J call may be wrong. Sequencing was performed on blood. This sequence was found in a man aged 30 to 45 in good health. The CDR3 region is CSASQTLADNYEQYF. The CDR3 nucleotides are TGCAGTGCTAGCCAAACACTAGCGGATAACTACGAGCAGTACTTC.